The 29 T cell receptor beta chains presented below share a single source sample, sequenced in a study of shared clonotypes between healthy human individuals (dated by TCRdb to 2019 to 2021). The library was obtained by the immunoSEQ multiplex PCR assay. TCRdb holds this immuneACCESS table with in-frame rearrangements only. Some clones are missing; in checked studies, unresolved V genes explain under half, and the rest has no known cause. The sample has more than 550,000 clones on record, roughly 87% of them singletons. The ten largest clonotypes hold approximately 35% of the sample. The sample taken for sequencing was memory CD8+ T cells from PBMCs. In light of the paper, this sample's cell subset or site label describes: CD45RO+ cells pooled with CCR7-negative TemRA cells. The receptors come from a man aged 18 to 30 in good health. Some clones in this sample may be carry-over from other donors' samples.

This chain uses TRBV2 with TRBJ1-3, with a possible D match to TRBD1 (6 bases). The CDR3 is 15 residues long. Germline V gives CDR1 SNHLY, CDR2 FYNNEI. The germline V and J ends were trimmed by 4 bases and 0 bases, with 10 bases remaining between them. The CDR3 DNA follows: TGTGCCAGCAGTGGTGACAGGAGCTCTGGAAACACCATATATTTT. This codes for CASSGDRSSGNTIYF.

For this clone: Germline and junction disagree at one end, which may indicate a read error. The chain couples TRBV29-1 to TRBJ2-7; D tentatively reads TRBD1 or TRBD2 (7 bases each). Germline V CDR1 and CDR2: SQVTM, ANQGSEA. This CDR3 is 14 amino acids long. This CDR3 is CSVEGEGAVYEQYF. CDR3 nucleotide sequence: TGCAGCGTCGAAGGGGAGGGGGCCGTCTACGAGCAGTACTTC.

In its sample, this clone was seen many times. The chain employs TRBV7-6 and TRBJ2-2; 7 nucleotides agree with TRBD1. Germline V gives CDR1 SGHVS, CDR2 FNYEAQ. The CDR3 consists of 13 residues. The V gene end was trimmed by 5 bases and the J gene end by 6 bases; junction bases not matched to a gene: 3. In DNA, the CDR3 is TGTGCCAGCAGCATTACAGGGGCCGGGGAGCTGTTTTTT. Translating gives CASSITGAGELFF. Combining the CDR3 with reference TRBV7-6 and TRBJ2-2 gives the whole variable domain GAGVSQSPRYKVTKRGQDVALRCDPISGHVSLYWYRQALGQGPEFLTYFNYEAQQDKSGLPNDRFSAERPEGSISTLTIQRTEQRDSAMYRCASSITGAGELFFGEGSRLTVL.

The chain uses TRBV18 and TRBJ2-4; unclear D gene. V lost 4 bases to trimming and J lost 3 bases, with 10 bases between them. CDR1 is KGHSH and CDR2 is LQKENI in the germline V gene. The CDR3 extends over 14 amino acids. The CDR3 loop reads CASSHPDGKNIQYF. The CDR3 bases are TGTGCCAGCTCACACCCGGACGGCAAAAACATTCAGTACTTC. The whole variable domain, remainder taken from reference TRBV18 and TRBJ2-4, is NAGVMQNPRHLVRRRGQEARLRCSPMKGHSHVYWYRQLPEEGLKFMVYLQKENIIDESGMPKERFSAEFPKEGPSILRIQQVVRGDSAAYFCASSHPDGKNIQYFGAGTRLSVL.

This clone was seen once. J is TRBJ2-1 and V is TRBV27; 12 positions match TRBD2. The CDR3 runs 14 residues. V was pared by 6 bases and J by 6 bases, with 3 bases of the junction left unmatched. Germline V gene sequence: CDR1 MNHEY, CDR2 SMNVEV (reference sequence). The CDR3 DNA is TGTGCCAGCAGCTGGACTAGCGGGATCAATGAGCAGTTCTTC. It is translated as CASSWTSGINEQFF.

The chain employs TRBV7-3 and TRBJ2-1; 8 bases agree with TRBD2. There are 18 residues in the CDR3. The V gene's germline CDR1 is SGHTA and CDR2 FQGTGA. J was trimmed by 2 bases and V by 2 bases; bases with no gene match: 11. CDR3 region: CASSLSPPREGPYNEQFF. The CDR3 nucleotides read TGTGCCAGCAGCTTATCCCCCCCCCGGGAGGGTCCCTACAATGAGCAGTTCTTC. Based on the CDR3 plus reference TRBV7-3 and TRBJ2-1, the full variable domain is GAGVSQTPSNKVTEKGKYVELRCDPISGHTALYWYRQSLGQGPEFLIYFQGTGAADDSGLPNDRFFAVRPEGSVSTLKIQRTERGDSAVYLCASSLSPPREGPYNEQFFGPGTRLTVL.

This clone was picked up one time. The chain has TRBV7-6 and TRBJ2-7; D perhaps matches TRBD2 (6 bases). The germline V gene has CDR1 SGHVS and CDR2 FNYEAQ. V lost 3 bases to trimming and J lost 3 bases, with 15 bases between them. CDR3 length equals 15 residues. The chain's CDR3 is CASSFAGSGDYEQYF. The CDR3 DNA reads as TGTGCCAGCAGCTTTGCCGGATCGGGGGACTACGAGCAGTACTTC.

The rearrangement joins TRBV30 to TRBJ2-1; no clear D gene. Trimming removed 4 bases from V and 4 bases from J, with 17 bases in between. The CDR3 consists of 15 residues. From germline, CDR1 is GTSNPN and CDR2 SVGIG (reference sequence). CDR3 residues: CAWTSGHGDYNEQFF. The DNA of the CDR3 is TGTGCCTGGACCTCCGGGCACGGAGATTACAATGAGCAGTTCTTC.

This chain links TRBV30 with TRBJ2-1; D gene uncertain. The CDR3 is made up of 18 amino acids. The germline gives CDR1 GTSNPN, CDR2 SVGIG (reference sequence). V gave up 1 base and J gave up 0 bases, with 19 bases separating them. CDR3 amino acids: CAWSDRFSAESSYNEQFF. The CDR3 nucleotides are TGTGCCTGGAGTGACCGGTTTTCGGCGGAGAGCTCCTACAATGAGCAGTTCTTC.

The CDR3 DNA reads as TGTGCCAGCAGCTACAGTTGGTTGGGTCTGGCAGGCCGTTCCTACGAGCAGTACTTC. It yields the protein CASSYSWLGLAGRSYEQYF. The chain carries TRBV7-9 and TRBJ2-7; D gene ambiguous. Germline V CDR1 and CDR2: SEHNR, FQNEAQ (reference sequence). The ends were cut back, 4 bases at V and 1 base at J, with 26 bases in the middle. There are 19 residues in the CDR3. Drawing the rest from reference TRBV7-9 and TRBJ2-7, the complete variable domain is DTGVSQNPRHKITKRGQNVTFRCDPISEHNRLYWYRQTLGQGPEFLTYFQNEAQLEKSRLLSDRFSAERPKGSFSTLEIQRTEQGDSAMYLCASSYSWLGLAGRSYEQYFGPGTRLTVT.

The chain is built from TRBV19 and TRBJ2-5; TRBD1 agrees at 8 bases. CDR1 is LNHDA and CDR2 is SQIVND in the germline V gene (reference sequence). This CDR3 is 13 amino acids long. Trimming removed 5 bases from V and 5 bases from J; junction bases left unmatched: 4. CDR3 DNA: TGTGCCAGTAGTGACAGGGGCGCGGAGACCCAGTACTTC. Translation: CASSDRGAETQYF.

V usage is TRBV7-9 and J usage is TRBJ2-1, with unresolved D. Germline loops: CDR1 SEHNR, CDR2 FQNEAQ (reference sequence). V dropped 0 bases and J dropped 7 bases, with 7 bases sitting between them. The CDR3 totals 13 residues. Written as DNA, the CDR3 is TGTGCCAGCAGCTTAGCTGACCGGAATGAGCAGTTCTTC. Translation gives CASSLADRNEQFF. The whole variable domain, filled in from reference TRBV7-9 and TRBJ2-1, reads DTGVSQNPRHKITKRGQNVTFRCDPISEHNRLYWYRQTLGQGPEFLTYFQNEAQLEKSRLLSDRFSAERPKGSFSTLEIQRTEQGDSAMYLCASSLADRNEQFFGPGTRLTVL.

This chain uses TRBV7-2 with TRBJ2-2, with TRBD1 identical over 9 bases. This CDR3 has 17 amino acids. V was pared by 5 bases and J by 2 bases, with 9 bases of the junction left unmatched. Germline CDR1 is SGHTA and CDR2 is FQGNSA. The CDR3 region is CASSPRTGVPNTGELFF. Written as DNA, the CDR3 is TGTGCCAGCAGCCCTAGGACAGGGGTACCAAACACCGGGGAGCTGTTTTTT.

The V call is TRBV9, the J call TRBJ2-1, with D possibly being TRBD1 (5 bases). The germline gives CDR1 SGDLS, CDR2 YYNGEE. This CDR3 is 15 amino acids long. The V gene lost 0 bases and the J gene lost 10 bases, with 17 bases spanning the gap. The CDR3 DNA sequence: TGTGCCAGCAGCGTAGGGCAGGGCGCCGTTAGGGAGCAGTTCTTC. Its protein product is CASSVGQGAVREQFF.

The CDR3 loop reads CASSPGTGFYEQYF. The CDR3 DNA sequence: TGTGCCAGCAGCCCCGGGACAGGGTTTTACGAGCAGTACTTC. This chain joins TRBV28 and TRBJ2-7, with 9 bases aligning to TRBD1. J was trimmed by 4 bases and V by 6 bases; bases with no gene match: 7. Per the germline V gene, CDR1 is MDHEN and CDR2 is SYDVKM. The CDR3 runs to 14 residues.

The rearrangement uses TRBV7-2 and TRBJ2-7; TRBD2 is a possible D gene (6 bases). The CDR3 sequence is 13 residues long. CDR1 and CDR2 (germline): SGHTA, FQGNSA. Trimming pared 0 bases from V and 7 bases from J, leaving 10 bases between. In DNA form, the CDR3 reads TGTGCCAGCAGCTTAGCGGGAGGTTGGGAGCAGTACTTC. Amino acids: CASSLAGGWEQYF.

This chain connects TRBV7-9 to TRBJ2-7; D perhaps matches TRBD2 (6 bases). In germline, CDR1 is SEHNR, CDR2 FQNEAQ (reference sequence). CDR3 length: 15 amino acids. V was clipped by 2 bases and J by 7 bases, with 18 bases between them. This CDR3 is CASSLPTGVPGEQYF. DNA of the CDR3: TGTGCCAGCAGCTTACCGACGGGAGTCCCTGGGGAGCAGTACTTC.

The rearrangement joins TRBV11-2 to TRBJ1-5, with 10 bases matching TRBD1. Germline V CDR1 and CDR2: SGHAT, FQNNGV. Trimming removed 1 base from V and 1 base from J; junction bases left unmatched: 4. This CDR3 is built from 17 residues. The CDR3 region is CASSLGGTGASNQPQHF. CDR3 DNA: TGTGCCAGCAGCTTAGGTGGGACAGGGGCCAGCAATCAGCCCCAGCATTTT. The variable domain in full, with the rest retrieved from reference TRBV11-2 and TRBJ1-5, is EAGVAQSPRYKIIEKRQSVAFWCNPISGHATLYWYQQILGQGPKLLIQFQNNGVVDDSQLPKDRFSAERLKGVDSTLKIQPAKLEDSAVYLCASSLGGTGASNQPQHFGDGTRLSIL.

This chain connects TRBV14 to TRBJ2-1, with D perhaps TRBD1 (6 bases). Germline V CDR1 and CDR2: SGHDN, FVKESK. V was trimmed by 5 bases and J by 0 bases, leaving 14 bases between them. This CDR3 has 16 amino acids. The CDR3 here is CASSTTQGSSYNEQFF. The CDR3 DNA sequence: TGTGCCAGCAGCACGACGCAGGGGTCCTCCTACAATGAGCAGTTCTTC.

This chain uses TRBV27 with TRBJ2-1, with TRBD2 identical over 11 bases. Unmatched junction bases numbered 9, after V lost 4 bases and J lost 10 bases. Germline CDR1 reads MNHEY; CDR2 reads SMNVEV (reference sequence). The CDR3 is 15 amino acids. The CDR3 region has the DNA TGTGCCAGCAGTTCGACTAGCGGGATGGCGCAGGAGCAGTTCTTC. This encodes CASSSTSGMAQEQFF.

The rearrangement links TRBV6-5 to TRBJ1-1, with D maybe TRBD1 (6 bases). This CDR3 spans 12 amino acids. CDR1 is MNHEY and CDR2 is SVGAGI in the germline V gene. Trimming cost V 5 bases and J 6 bases, with 10 bases left between them. This CDR3 reads CASSPQGPEAFF. Written as DNA, the CDR3 is TGTGCCAGCAGTCCACAGGGCCCTGAAGCTTTCTTT.

This chain connects TRBV7-3 to TRBJ2-1, with D unclear. The germline CDR1 and CDR2 sequences are SGHTA and FQGTGA. CDR3 length: 15 residues. Trimming stripped 8 bases from V and 8 bases from J, with 22 bases between. The CDR3 sequence: CASGPSPRSGDEQFF. The DNA for the CDR3 is TGTGCCAGCGGACCCAGCCCCAGGTCAGGCGATGAGCAGTTCTTC.

V usage is TRBV30 and J usage is TRBJ1-1; D is undetermined. Germline V gene sequence: CDR1 GTSNPN, CDR2 SVGIG (reference sequence). Trimming cost V 3 bases and J 0 bases, with 8 bases left between them. The CDR3 runs 13 residues. The CDR3 here is CAWRDVMNTEAFF. In DNA form, the CDR3 reads TGTGCCTGGAGAGACGTCATGAACACTGAAGCTTTCTTT.

This clone was detected only a few times. This chain connects TRBV7-9 to TRBJ1-3, with 7 bases identical to TRBD1. V shed 5 bases and J 1 base; nucleotides not matched to a gene: 11. The CDR3 is made up of 17 amino acids. CDR1 and CDR2 from the germline V gene are SEHNR and FQNEAQ (reference sequence). The CDR3 nucleotides are TGTGCCAGCAGCCTCACGACAGGGTTTGCGTCTGGAAACACCATATATTTT. Its translation is CASSLTTGFASGNTIYF.

The chain joins TRBV29-1 to TRBJ1-2, with D perhaps matching TRBD1 (6 bases). The CDR3 runs to 13 residues. V was cut by 7 bases and J by 1 base, with 13 bases left in between. Germline values: CDR1 SQVTM, CDR2 ANQGSEA. The CDR3: CSAQLDSNYGYTF. Written as DNA, the CDR3 is TGCAGCGCCCAGTTGGACAGTAACTATGGCTACACCTTC. Using reference TRBV29-1 and TRBJ1-2 for the parts outside the CDR3, the full variable domain is SAVISQKPSRDICQRGTSLTIQCQVDSQVTMMFWYRQQPGQSLTLIATANQGSEATYESGFVIDKFPISRPNLTFSTLTVSNMSPEDSSIYLCSAQLDSNYGYTFGSGTRLTVV.

The chain joins TRBV19 to TRBJ2-2, with a tentative D call TRBD1 (5 bases). Deletions cut 5 bases from V and 5 bases from J, with 9 bases between. This CDR3 has 13 residues. The V gene's germline CDR1 is LNHDA and CDR2 SQIVND (reference sequence). Written as DNA, the CDR3 is TGTGCCAGTAGTGACAGTTGGACCGGGGAGCTGTTTTTT. Its translation is CASSDSWTGELFF.

This chain uses TRBV28 with TRBJ2-1; no definite D call. Trimming took off 5 bases at V and 8 bases at J, with 22 bases between the two ends. The germline CDR1 and CDR2 sequences are MDHEN and SYDVKM. The CDR3 is made up of 16 amino acids. DNA of the CDR3: TGTGCCAGCAGTCTTCCCGGGCCAAATCTACAATATGAGCAGTTCTTC. Its protein is CASSLPGPNLQYEQFF.

V gene TRBV9 combines with J gene TRBJ2-1; D gene unclear. CDR1 is SGDLS, CDR2 YYNGEE, per germline. The CDR3 has 15 residues. Trimming pared 0 bases from V and 10 bases from J, leaving 17 bases between. DNA for the CDR3: TGTGCCAGCAGCGTAGTAGGGCTAGGGCTAAGGGAGCAGTTCTTC. This gives the protein CASSVVGLGLREQFF.

A remark on this clone: Distinct nucleotide sequences in the sample also encode this CDR3. The chain uses TRBV9 and TRBJ2-5; D gene uncertain. The ends were cut back, 0 bases at V and 1 base at J, with 7 bases in the middle. The CDR3 covers 14 residues. Germline CDR1 and CDR2: SGDLS and YYNGEE. CDR3 nucleotides: TGTGCCAGCAGCGTAGCTGGCAGCCAAGAGACCCAGTACTTC. Translated: CASSVAGSQETQYF. Together with reference TRBV9 and TRBJ2-5, the CDR3 gives the full variable domain: DSGVTQTPKHLITATGQRVTLRCSPRSGDLSVYWYQQSLDQGLQFLIQYYNGEERAKGNILERFSAQQFPDLHSELNLSSLELGDSALYFCASSVAGSQETQYFGPGTRLLVL.